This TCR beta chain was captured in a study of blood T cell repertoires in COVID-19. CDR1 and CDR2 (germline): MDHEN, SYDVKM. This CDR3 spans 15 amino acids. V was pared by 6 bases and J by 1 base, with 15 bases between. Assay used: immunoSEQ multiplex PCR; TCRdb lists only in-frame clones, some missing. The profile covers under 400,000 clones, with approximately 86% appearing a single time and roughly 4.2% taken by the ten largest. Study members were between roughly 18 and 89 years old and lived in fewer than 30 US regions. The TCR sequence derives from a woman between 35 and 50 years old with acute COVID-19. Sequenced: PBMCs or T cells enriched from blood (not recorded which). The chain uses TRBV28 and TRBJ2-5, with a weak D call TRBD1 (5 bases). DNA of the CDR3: TGTGCCAGCAGGACCCCAGGGAAACCCCAAGAGACCCAGTACTTC. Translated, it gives CASRTPGKPQETQYF.